This T cell receptor beta chain was profiled in a study of shared clonotypes between healthy human individuals. This clone was counted only a few times. Only in-frame clones appear in the TCRdb table, and some are missing; sequencing was by immunoSEQ multiplex PCR. The table has under 2.5 million clones, around 93% seen once. The CDR3 has 15 residues. Trimming took off 4 bases at V and 0 bases at J, with 14 bases between the two ends. Germline CDR1 and CDR2: SGDLS and YYNGEE. V is TRBV9 and J is TRBJ2-7; D tentatively fits TRBD1 or TRBD2 (5 bases each). The source is a man aged 18 to 30 in good health. Some clones in this sample may be carry-over from other donors' samples. Sequencing was carried out using naive CD4+ T cells from PBMCs. The subset: CD45RA+ positively selected. CDR3 sequence reads: CASSPRGSSSYEQYF. CDR3 in DNA: TGTGCCAGCAGCCCCCGGGGCAGCAGCTCCTACGAGCAGTACTTC.